This record covers a single TCR beta chain. Its target is unknown. The sample has other DNA sequences that encode this CDR3 too. V was pared by 0 bases and J by 7 bases, with 5 bases of the junction left unmatched. The CDR3 loop spans 15 amino acids. CDR1 SGDLS and CDR2 YYNGEE come from the germline V gene. The sample is drawn from a study of shared clonotypes between healthy human individuals. Across the study: Donor composition was a couple of women and a few men, aged 18 to 49. Three CD4 naive, three CD4 memory, two CD8 naive and one CD8 memory plate were used per donor. Whole-study results and caveats: Estimated richness values were generally larger in naive subsets than in memory subsets.

Naive CD8 isolation took CD45RO-negative cells positively selected for CCR7 and excluded terminally differentiated effector memory CD45RA+ cells. Only in-frame clones appear in the TCRdb table, and some are missing; sequencing was by immunoSEQ multiplex PCR. This table has 2 million or so clones, about 94% appearing once. Sample: naive CD8+ T cells sorted from blood. The TCR originated in a man aged 18 to 29 in good health. The chain is built from TRBV9 and TRBJ2-1; 9 bases line up with TRBD2. The CDR3 here is CASSVGGGALNEQFF. CDR3 coding DNA: TGTGCCAGCAGCGTAGGCGGGGGGGCCTTGAATGAGCAGTTCTTC. Full variable domain (remainder filled in from reference TRBV9 and TRBJ2-1): DSGVTQTPKHLITATGQRVTLRCSPRSGDLSVYWYQQSLDQGLQFLIQYYNGEERAKGNILERFSAQQFPDLHSELNLSSLELGDSALYFCASSVGGGALNEQFFGPGTRLTVL.